The 21 T cell receptor beta chains below were found in one sample sequenced in a study of OX40 agonist ivuxolimab in advanced cancers. The method was immunoSEQ multiplex PCR; TCRdb's version includes in-frame clones alone and lacks a portion of them. Here the sample spans over 40,000 clones, approximately 86% being singletons. The input for sequencing was CD4+ or CD8+ T cells sorted from blood, taken in a trial of the OX40 agonist ivuxolimab. Source of these receptors: an adult with an advanced solid tumor such as melanoma, head and neck, liver or kidney cancer.

The rearrangement joins TRBV11-1 to TRBJ1-1; 7 bases are a match to TRBD1. V was pared by 5 bases and J by 5 bases, with 8 bases of the junction left unmatched. The CDR3 consists of 14 residues. CDR1 is SGHAT, CDR2 FQDESV, per germline (reference sequence). This CDR3 is CASSPRTGRTEAFF. CDR3 DNA: TGTGCCAGCAGCCCTCGGACAGGCCGAACTGAAGCTTTCTTT. The variable domain in full, with the rest retrieved from reference TRBV11-1 and TRBJ1-1, is EAEVAQSPRYKITEKSQAVAFWCDPISGHATLYWYRQILGQGPELLVQFQDESVVDDSQLPKDRFSAERLKGVDSTLKIQPAELGDSAMYLCASSPRTGRTEAFFGQGTRLTVV.

This chain connects TRBV6-5 to TRBJ1-2; the match to TRBD1 covers 7 bases. The CDR3 contains 14 residues. V shed 3 bases, J shed 8 bases, and the junction held 9 bases outside the gene matches. Germline V gene lookup returns CDR1 MNHEY and CDR2 SVGAGI. DNA of the CDR3: TGTGCCAGCAGTTATTCAGGGGGTTCCTGGGGCTACACCTTC. Translation gives CASSYSGGSWGYTF.

The chain recombines TRBV6-5 with TRBJ2-5, with D unclear. The CDR3 is 14 amino acids. Trimming took 2 bases from V and 1 from J, leaving 8 bases between them. Germline CDR1 and CDR2: MNHEY and SVGAGI. The CDR3 spells CASSYRQAQETQYF. The CDR3 region has the DNA TGTGCCAGCAGTTACAGGCAGGCCCAAGAGACCCAGTACTTC.

The count of this clone is one. The rearrangement links TRBV28 to TRBJ1-4; D is possibly TRBD1 (6 bases). Germline CDR1 and CDR2: MDHEN and SYDVKM. The CDR3 extends over 15 amino acids. V lost 7 bases and J 6 bases, leaving 18 bases between the germline ends. The CDR3 DNA reads TGTGCCAGCACCGTACGTGGGGGGCGGGATGAAAAACTGTTTTTT. The encoded protein is CASTVRGGRDEKLFF.

There are a few counts of this clone. The chain carries TRBV15 and TRBJ1-5; D call uncertain. Deletions cut 1 base from V and 8 bases from J, with 15 bases between. The CDR3 contains 15 residues. CDR1 is LNHNV, CDR2 YYDKDF, per germline (reference sequence). The CDR3 reads CATSRVGSEGKPQHF. DNA of the CDR3: TGTGCCACCAGCAGAGTTGGGTCGGAGGGAAAGCCCCAGCATTTT.

V usage is TRBV30 and J usage is TRBJ1-1; possibly TRBD1 for D (5 bases). The CDR3 length is 12 residues. Per germline, CDR1 GTSNPN and CDR2 SVGIG (reference sequence). V lost 5 bases and J lost 5, with 12 bases in between. CDR3 DNA sequence: TGTGCCTGGGGGGGAGTTGGGACTGAAGCTTTCTTT. The encoded protein is CAWGGVGTEAFF. Complete variable domain (other parts from reference TRBV30 and TRBJ1-1): SQTIHQWPATLVQPVGSPLSLECTVEGTSNPNLYWYRQAAGRGLQLLFYSVGIGQISSEVPQNLSASRPQDRQFILSSKKLLLSDSGFYLCAWGGVGTEAFFGQGTRLTVV.

This clone was seen just once. CDR3: CASSLALDRVRQPQHF. DNA of the CDR3: TGTGCCAGCAGCTTAGCGCTCGACAGGGTTCGGCAGCCCCAGCATTTT. This rearrangement joins TRBV7-8 to TRBJ1-5; 7 bases are shared with TRBD1. Germline CDR1 reads SGHVS; CDR2 reads FQNEAQ. The CDR3 extends over 16 amino acids. Germline trimming cut 0 bases from V and 7 bases from J; bases unmatched to any gene: 9.

The chain joins TRBV19 to TRBJ1-1, with D possibly matching TRBD1 (5 bases). The germline V gene has CDR1 LNHDA and CDR2 SQIVND (reference sequence). This CDR3 comprises 14 residues. Trimming took off 0 bases at V and 4 bases at J, with 9 bases between the two ends. The CDR3 spells CASSIDREGTEAFF. The CDR3 bases are TGTGCCAGTAGTATAGACAGGGAAGGCACTGAAGCTTTCTTT.

In the case of this clone: Other DNA sequences in this specimen translate into the identical CDR3. The chain is built from TRBV30 and TRBJ1-2; D not certain. Germline loops: CDR1 GTSNPN, CDR2 SVGIG (reference sequence). V gave up 5 bases and J gave up 6 bases, with 10 bases separating them. This CDR3 is 11 amino acids long. The chain's CDR3 is CAWERANGYTF. As DNA, the CDR3 is TGTGCCTGGGAACGGGCGAATGGCTACACCTTC. Full variable domain (remainder filled in from reference TRBV30 and TRBJ1-2): SQTIHQWPATLVQPVGSPLSLECTVEGTSNPNLYWYRQAAGRGLQLLFYSVGIGQISSEVPQNLSASRPQDRQFILSSKKLLLSDSGFYLCAWERANGYTFGSGTRLTVV.

The chain has TRBV7-8 and TRBJ1-4; D possibly corresponds to TRBD1 (6 bases). This CDR3 is 14 amino acids long. Trimming pared 1 base from V and 8 bases from J, leaving 11 bases between. CDR1 and CDR2 (germline): SGHVS, FQNEAQ. Written as DNA, the CDR3 is TGTGCCAGCAGCTTAGGTGGGGGCTGGGAAAAACTGTTTTTT. This sequence encodes CASSLGGGWEKLFF.

V gene TRBV19 combines with J gene TRBJ1-1; D gene ambiguous. This CDR3 has 14 residues. Germline V CDR1 and CDR2: LNHDA, SQIVND (reference sequence). V gave up 6 bases and J gave up 6 bases, with 17 bases separating them. CDR3 loop: CASSYFRGFAEAFF. The CDR3 nucleotides read TGTGCCAGTAGCTATTTCCGGGGATTCGCTGAAGCTTTCTTT.

The rearrangement links TRBV11-2 to TRBJ1-4; D gene ambiguous. This CDR3 has 14 amino acids. The V end lost 0 bases, the J end lost 8 bases, and 10 bases lay between the germline ends. Per germline, CDR1 SGHAT and CDR2 FQNNGV. CDR3 in DNA: TGTGCCAGCAGCTTAGATCCAAACTTGGAAAAACTGTTTTTT. Amino acid sequence: CASSLDPNLEKLFF.

The chain links TRBV28 to TRBJ2-5; 7 bases are shared with TRBD2. The junction had 14 bases not matched to a gene; V was cut back by 6 bases and J by 4 bases. This CDR3 comprises 16 residues. Germline V CDR1 and CDR2: MDHEN, SYDVKM. CDR3 in DNA: TGTGCCAGCAGCAGGTGGGAGCGAACGGGGGGAGAGACCCAGTACTTC. Amino acid sequence: CASSRWERTGGETQYF.

The chain uses TRBV6-1 and TRBJ2-1; the match to TRBD1 covers 8 bases. This CDR3 contains 12 residues. Germline V gives CDR1 MNHNS, CDR2 SASEGT. The V segment lost 6 bases and the J segment 9 bases; nucleotides outside the gene matches: 4. In DNA form, the CDR3 reads TGTGCCAGCAGGACAGGGGATCGTGAGCAGTTCTTC. Its translation is CASRTGDREQFF.

The V gene is TRBV5-1, the J gene TRBJ1-5; 9 bases match TRBD1. The CDR3 runs 16 residues. The J segment lost 5 bases and the V segment lost 4 bases, leaving 10 bases of the junction unmatched. Germline-derived CDR1 and CDR2 are SGHRS and YFSETQ. CDR3 DNA sequence: TGCGCCAGCAGCGAGTCCGGACAGGGGTTGGATCAGCCCCAGCATTTT. Its translation: CASSESGQGLDQPQHF.

V and J are TRBV5-4 and TRBJ2-3; TRBD2 aligns across 10 bases. CDR1 and CDR2 from the germline V gene are SGHNT and YYREEE (reference sequence). The V segment lost 4 bases and the J segment 4 bases; nucleotides outside the gene matches: 3. The CDR3 contains 14 residues. The CDR3 DNA is TGTGCCAGCAGCCTAGCGGGGGTGGCAGATACGCAGTATTTT. As protein: CASSLAGVADTQYF.

The chain uses TRBV7-9 and TRBJ1-3; D unclear. V lost 4 bases to trimming and J lost 4 bases, with 26 bases between them. Germline V gene data show CDR1 as SEHNR and CDR2 as FQNEAQ (reference sequence). The CDR3 length is 19 residues. CDR3 DNA: TGTGCCAGCAGCTCCCGGACGGGCTCCTACTCAAGAGGGGGAAACACCATATATTTT. Protein: CASSSRTGSYSRGGNTIYF.

To note about this clone: This is likely a read error, given that the CDR3 carries no conserved phenylalanine or tryptophan at its end. The chain couples TRBV5-5 to TRBJ1-4; 9 bases match TRBD1. With 4 bases clipped from V and 5 bases from J, the junction kept 6 bases outside the gene matches. From germline, CDR1 is SGHKS and CDR2 YYEKEE (reference sequence). CDR3 length equals 15 residues. The CDR3 DNA is TGTGCCAGCAGCCCAACCGGGACAGGGAATGAAAAACTGTTTCTT. Its protein product is CASSPTGTGNEKLFL.

The chain carries TRBV28 and TRBJ2-3, with D possibly TRBD1 on 6 matching bases. V was cut by 5 bases and J by 3 bases, with 9 bases left in between. CDR3 length: 13 amino acids. Germline assignment: CDR1 MDHEN and CDR2 SYDVKM. CDR3: CASSVGGTDTQYF. CDR3 in DNA: TGTGCCAGCAGTGTAGGGGGAACAGATACGCAGTATTTT. The variable domain in full, with the rest retrieved from reference TRBV28 and TRBJ2-3, is DVKVTQSSRYLVKRTGEKVFLECVQDMDHENMFWYRQDPGLGLRLIYFSYDVKMKEKGDIPEGYSVSREKKERFSLILESASTNQTSMYLCASSVGGTDTQYFGPGTRLTVL.

The chain links TRBV10-3 to TRBJ2-2, with 11 bases identical to TRBD2. The length of the CDR3 is 16 residues. V was clipped by 6 bases and J by 1 base; unmatched bases: 4. Germline V gene lookup returns CDR1 ENHRY and CDR2 SYGVKD. CDR3 protein: CAIRIGTSGNTGELFF. CDR3 nucleotide sequence: TGTGCCATCAGAATAGGGACTAGCGGGAACACCGGGGAGCTGTTTTTT.

V usage is TRBV6-5 and J usage is TRBJ1-1; TRBD1 is a possible D gene (6 bases). Trimming removed 2 bases at V and 7 bases at J, with 20 bases between. There are 16 residues in the CDR3. CDR1 and CDR2 (germline): MNHEY, SVGAGI. CDR3 residues: CASSYSSGALEGEAFF. The CDR3 bases are TGTGCCAGCAGTTACAGCTCAGGGGCCCTTGAAGGTGAAGCTTTCTTT.